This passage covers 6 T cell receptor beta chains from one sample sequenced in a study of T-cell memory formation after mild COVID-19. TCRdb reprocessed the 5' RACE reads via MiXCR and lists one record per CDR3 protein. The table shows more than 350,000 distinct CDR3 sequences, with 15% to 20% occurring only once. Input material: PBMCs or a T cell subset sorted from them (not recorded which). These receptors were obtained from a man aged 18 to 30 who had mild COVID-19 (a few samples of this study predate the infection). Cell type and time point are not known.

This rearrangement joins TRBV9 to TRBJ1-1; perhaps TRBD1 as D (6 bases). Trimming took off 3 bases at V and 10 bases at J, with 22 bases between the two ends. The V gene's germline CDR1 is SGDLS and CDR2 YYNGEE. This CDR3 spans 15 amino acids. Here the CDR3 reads CASSASGGTRSVAFF. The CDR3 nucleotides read TGTGCCAGCAGCGCCTCCGGGGGGACAAGATCGGTAGCTTTCTTT. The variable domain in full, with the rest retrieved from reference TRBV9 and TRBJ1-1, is DSGVTQTPKHLITATGQRVTLRCSPRSGDLSVYWYQQSLDQGLQFLIQYYNGEERAKGNILERFSAQQFPDLHSELNLSSLELGDSALYFCASSASGGTRSVAFFGQGTRLTVV.

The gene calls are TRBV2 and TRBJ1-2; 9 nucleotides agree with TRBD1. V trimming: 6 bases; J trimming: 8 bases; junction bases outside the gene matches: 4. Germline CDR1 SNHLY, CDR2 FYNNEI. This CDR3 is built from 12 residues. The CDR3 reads CASRDRGLGYTF. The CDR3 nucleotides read TGTGCCAGCAGGGACAGGGGATTGGGCTACACCTTC.

The CDR3 loop is CAISSTPHRAGTEAFF. The CDR3 coding sequence is TGTGCCATCAGCAGCACCCCCCACAGGGCGGGCACTGAAGCTTTCTTT. This chain connects TRBV10-3 to TRBJ1-1, with a tentative D call TRBD1 (6 bases). V was pared by 6 bases and J by 4 bases, with 21 bases between. This CDR3 comprises 16 residues. Per the germline V gene, CDR1 is ENHRY and CDR2 is SYGVKD.

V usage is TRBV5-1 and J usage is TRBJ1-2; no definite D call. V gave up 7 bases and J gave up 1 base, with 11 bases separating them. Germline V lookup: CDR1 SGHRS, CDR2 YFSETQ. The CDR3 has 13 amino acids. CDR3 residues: CASHLGSNYGYTF. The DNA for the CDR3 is TGCGCCAGCCACTTGGGGAGTAACTATGGCTACACCTTC.

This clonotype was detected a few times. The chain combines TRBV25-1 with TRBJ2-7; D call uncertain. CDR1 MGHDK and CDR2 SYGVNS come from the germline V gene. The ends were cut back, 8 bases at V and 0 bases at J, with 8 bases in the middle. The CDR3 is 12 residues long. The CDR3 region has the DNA TGTGCCAGCCGCCCGGACTCCTACGAGCAGTACTTC. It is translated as CASRPDSYEQYF.

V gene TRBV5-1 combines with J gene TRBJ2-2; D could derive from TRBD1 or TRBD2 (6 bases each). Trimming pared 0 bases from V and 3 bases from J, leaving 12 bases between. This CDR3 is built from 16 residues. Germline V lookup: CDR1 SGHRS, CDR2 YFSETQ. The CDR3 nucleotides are TGCGCCAGCAGCTTGGTGGGGGGCCCGGACACCGGGGAGCTGTTTTTT. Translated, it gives CASSLVGGPDTGELFF. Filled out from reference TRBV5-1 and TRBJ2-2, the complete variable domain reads KAGVTQTPRYLIKTRGQQVTLSCSPISGHRSVSWYQQTPGQGLQFLFEYFSETQRNKGNFPGRFSGRQFSNSRSEMNVSTLELGDSALYLCASSLVGGPDTGELFFGEGSRLTVL.